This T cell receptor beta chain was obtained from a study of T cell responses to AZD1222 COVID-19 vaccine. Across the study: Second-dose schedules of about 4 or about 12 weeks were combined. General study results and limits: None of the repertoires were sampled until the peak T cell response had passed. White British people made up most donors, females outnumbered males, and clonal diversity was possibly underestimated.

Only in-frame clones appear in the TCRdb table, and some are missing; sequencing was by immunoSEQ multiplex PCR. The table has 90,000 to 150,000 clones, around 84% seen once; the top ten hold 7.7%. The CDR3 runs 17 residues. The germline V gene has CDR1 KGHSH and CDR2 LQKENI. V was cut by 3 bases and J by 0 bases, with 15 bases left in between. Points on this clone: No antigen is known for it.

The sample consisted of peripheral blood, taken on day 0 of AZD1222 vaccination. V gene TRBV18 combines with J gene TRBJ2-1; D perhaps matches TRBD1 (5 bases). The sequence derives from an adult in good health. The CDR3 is CASSPREGADSYNEQFF. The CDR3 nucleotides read TGTGCCAGCTCACCTCGAGAAGGGGCGGACTCCTACAATGAGCAGTTCTTC.